Each of the 2 T cell receptor beta chains below was sequenced from the same sample in a study of CD8+CD57+ T cells in acquired aplastic anemia (dated by TCRdb to 2016 to 2019). The reads were generated on an Illumina HiSeq 2000. Genomic DNA served as template for TCR beta VDJ combination and CDR3 sequence profiling. TCRdb applied fastp at Q25 and MiXCR to the public reads, then kept only in-frame beta chains. Records with the same CDR3 protein are collapsed into one entry carrying the most frequent genes and DNA. This sample is represented by fewer than 250,000 distinct CDR3 sequences; roughly half of them were singletons. The ten largest clones represent 16% of the sample. Source material: sorted CD4+, CD8+, or CD8+CD57+ T cells (not recorded which) from PBMCs. These receptors were collected from a human donor in good health, serving as a control.

The chain links TRBV19 to TRBJ1-2; unclear D gene. This CDR3 contains 12 residues. The ends were cut back, 5 bases at V and 4 bases at J, with 8 bases in the middle. The germline V gene encodes CDR1 LNHDA and CDR2 SQIVND (reference sequence). CDR3 sequence: CASSVGIYGYTF. The CDR3 coding sequence is TGTGCCAGTAGTGTGGGGATCTATGGCTACACCTTC. The full variable domain, its missing parts supplied by reference TRBV19 and TRBJ1-2, is DGGITQSPKYLFRKEGQNVTLSCEQNLNHDAMYWYRQDPGQGLRLIYYSQIVNDFQKGDIAEGYSVSREKKESFPLTVTSAQKNPTAFYLCASSVGIYGYTFGSGTRLTVV.

The chain combines TRBV6-9 with TRBJ2-5; no clear D gene. Trimming took 5 bases from V and 1 from J, leaving 5 bases between them. Per the germline V gene, CDR1 is MNHGY and CDR2 is SVAAGI. The CDR3 covers 12 residues. This chain's CDR3 is CASSARQETQYF. Here the CDR3 DNA reads TGTGCCAGCAGTGCACGCCAAGAGACCCAGTACTTC.